This TCR beta chain was obtained from a study of blood T cell repertoires in COVID-19. Whole-study context: Samples representing acute and convalescent COVID-19 were sourced from the United States, Italy and Spain.

Assay used: immunoSEQ multiplex PCR; TCRdb lists only in-frame clones, some missing. The sample holds 330,000 or so clones, approximately 91% seen once. V was trimmed by 5 bases and J by 3 bases, leaving 11 bases between them. This CDR3 region has 13 residues. CDR1 and CDR2 (germline): MDHEN, SYDVKM. Participant ages covered roughly 18 to 89 years across about two dozen US areas. The chain has TRBV28 and TRBJ2-7; a possible D gene is TRBD1 (6 bases). The TCR originated in a woman aged 25 to 39 who had been exposed to COVID-19. Sequences were obtained from PBMCs or T cells enriched from blood (not recorded which). CDR3 region: CASSTGQSYEQYF. CDR3 sequence (DNA): TGTGCCAGCAGTACCGGACAGAGCTACGAGCAGTACTTC.